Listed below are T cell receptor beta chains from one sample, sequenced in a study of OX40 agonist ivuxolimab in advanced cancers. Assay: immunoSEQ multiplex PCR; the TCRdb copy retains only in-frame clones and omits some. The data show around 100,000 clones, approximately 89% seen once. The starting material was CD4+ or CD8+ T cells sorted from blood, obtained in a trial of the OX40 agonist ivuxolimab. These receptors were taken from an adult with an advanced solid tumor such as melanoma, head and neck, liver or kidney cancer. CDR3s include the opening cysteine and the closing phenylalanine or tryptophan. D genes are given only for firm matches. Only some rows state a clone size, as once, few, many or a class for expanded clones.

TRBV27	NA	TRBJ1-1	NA	TGTGCCAGCAGTTTATCTTGGGGGGCGGGCGGCACTGAAGCTTTCTTT	CASSLSWGAGGTEAFF
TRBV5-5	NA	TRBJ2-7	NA	TGTGCCAGCAGCGTCGGACGATACAGCTCCTACGAGCAGTACTTC	CASSVGRYSSYEQYF
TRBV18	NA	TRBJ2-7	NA	TGTGCCAGCTCACCCGGGCAGGGCGTGCACGAGCAGTACTTC	CASSPGQGVHEQYF
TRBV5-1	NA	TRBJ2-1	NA	TGCGCCAGCAGCTCGATAGCGGTTAGCTCCTACAATGAGCAGTTCTTC	CASSSIAVSSYNEQFF
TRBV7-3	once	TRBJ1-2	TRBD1	TGTGCCAGCAGCTTCACAGGGGAGATGTACTATGGCTACACCTTC	CASSFTGEMYYGYTF
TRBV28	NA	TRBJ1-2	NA	TGTGCCAGCAGTTTTTATCAGGAGGTCTATGGCTACACCTTC	CASSFYQEVYGYTF
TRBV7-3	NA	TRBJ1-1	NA	TGTGCCAGCAGCTTAACCCCAGACACTGAAGCTTTCTTT	CASSLTPDTEAFF
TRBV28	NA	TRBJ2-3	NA	TGTGCCAGCAGTTCCCCCTATGTCGGGAGAGGCACAGATACGCAGTATTTT	CASSSPYVGRGTDTQYF
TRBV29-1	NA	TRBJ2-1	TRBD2	TGCAGCGTGAATCTAGCGGGAGTGTCGCCTAATGAGCAGTTCTTC	CSVNLAGVSPNEQFF
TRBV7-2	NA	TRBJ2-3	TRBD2	TGTGCCAGCAGCTTTCTAGCGGGAGGGGCAGATACGCAGTATTTT	CASSFLAGGADTQYF
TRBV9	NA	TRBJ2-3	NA	TGTGCCAGCAGCGTAGCTGGGGGCGCTAACACAGATACGCAGTATTTT	CASSVAGGANTDTQYF
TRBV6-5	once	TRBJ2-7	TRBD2	TGTGCCAGCAGAAAGACTAGCGGGAGGGCCTACGAGCAGTACTTC	CASRKTSGRAYEQYF
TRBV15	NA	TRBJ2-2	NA	TGTGCCACCACCACACCGAACACCGGGGAGCTGTTTTTT	CATTTPNTGELFF
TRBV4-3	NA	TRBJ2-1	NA	TGCGCCAGCAGCCAAGGTATATGGCGGCAGCAGTTCTTC	CASSQGIWRQQFF
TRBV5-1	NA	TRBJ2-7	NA	TGCGCCAGCAGATCCCGGGTTGACTACGAGCAGTACTTC	CASRSRVDYEQYF
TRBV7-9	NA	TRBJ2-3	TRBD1	TGTGCCAGCAGCGCCGAGAGGGGGCTCAACACAGATACGCAGTATTTT	CASSAERGLNTDTQYF
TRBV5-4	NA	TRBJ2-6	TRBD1	TGTGCCAGCAGCCGAACAGGGGGCGGGGGTCTCTCTGGGGCCAACGTCCTGACTTTC	CASSRTGGGGLSGANVLTF
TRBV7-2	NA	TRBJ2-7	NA	TGTGCCAGCACCCAAGTAGGGGGGGAGGTATACGAGCAGTACTTC	CASTQVGGEVYEQYF
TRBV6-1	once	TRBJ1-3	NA	TGTGCCAGCAGAGGACAGTTCGTTTCTGGAAACACCATATATTTT	CASRGQFVSGNTIYF
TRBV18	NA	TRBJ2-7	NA	TGTGCCAGCTCACCACGTCGGACAGCCTACGAGCAGTACTTC	CASSPRRTAYEQYF
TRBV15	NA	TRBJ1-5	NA	TGTGCCACCAGCAGAGACTCGTTCGACAATAGCAATCAGCCCCAGCATTTT	CATSRDSFDNSNQPQHF
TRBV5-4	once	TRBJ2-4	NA	TGTGCCAGCAGCGCAACTAGTCTACCGGGGGTCATTCAGTACTTC	CASSATSLPGVIQYF
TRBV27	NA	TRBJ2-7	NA	TGTGCCAGCAGACCTAGGGGATTGAGCTCCTACGAGCAGTACTTC	CASRPRGLSSYEQYF
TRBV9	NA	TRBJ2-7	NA	TGTGCCAGCAGCGTAGGCCACATCCACGAGCAGTACTTC	CASSVGHIHEQYF
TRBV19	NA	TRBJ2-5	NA	TGTGCCAGTAGTGGGATGGGGCAGGGGAAAGAGACCCAGTACTTC	CASSGMGQGKETQYF
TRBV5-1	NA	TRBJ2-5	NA	TGCGCCAGCAGCCTCCTTGGGACTTTACAAGAGACCCAGTACTTC	CASSLLGTLQETQYF
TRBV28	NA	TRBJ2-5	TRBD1	TGTGCCAGCAGAAGACAGGGCTACCAAGAGACCCAGTACTTC	CASRRQGYQETQYF
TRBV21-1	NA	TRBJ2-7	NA	TGTGCCAGTTTAAGCGGGGACAGGAGTTACGAGCAGTACTTC	CASLSGDRSYEQYF
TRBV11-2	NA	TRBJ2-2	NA	TGTGCCAGCAGCTTAGACAGCGGGAACACCGGGGAGCTGTTTTTT	CASSLDSGNTGELFF
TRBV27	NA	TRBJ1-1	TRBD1	TGTGCCAGCAGTTCTAGGCAGGGGGCTAGGAACACTGAAGCTTTCTTT	CASSSRQGARNTEAFF
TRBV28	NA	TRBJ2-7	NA	TGTGCCACCGACACCGGGACACCCTACGAGCAGTACTTC	CATDTGTPYEQYF
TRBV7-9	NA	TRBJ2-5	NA	TGTGCCAGCAGCCACAGGTCTGGGGAGACCCAGTACTTC	CASSHRSGETQYF
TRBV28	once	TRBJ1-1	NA	TGTGCCAGCAGTTTATCCGGGGCGTACACTGAAGCTTTCTTT	CASSLSGAYTEAFF
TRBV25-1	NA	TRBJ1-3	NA	TGTGCCAGCAGTGAATATTTGAGCTCTGGAAACACCATATATTTT	CASSEYLSSGNTIYF
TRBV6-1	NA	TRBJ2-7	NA	TGTGCCAGCAGAGACAGGAACTCCTACGAGCAGTACTTC	CASRDRNSYEQYF